This is a list of T cell receptor beta chains from one sample in a study of T cell repertoires in cytomegalovirus infection. TCRdb ran MiXCR on the reads and lists one entry per CDR3 protein. The table lists about 490,000 distinct CDR3 sequences, roughly 29% of them singletons. The sequenced material came from PBMCs. The receptors shown here come from a human donor in good health (CMV status not recorded). Some clones in this sample may be carry-over from other donors' samples. Each CDR3 is given with its conserved first and last residue. Each record gives: CDR3 length, clone size, J gene, D gene, V gene, CDR3 protein, CDR3 DNA. D genes are given only for firm matches. Clone size appears in some rows only: once, few, many, or a class for an expanded clone.

11 | - | TRBJ1-1 | - | TRBV28 | CASKKYIEPFF | TGTGCCAGCAAGAAATATATTGAACCTTTCTTT
15 | - | TRBJ1-2 | TRBD1 | TRBV19 | CASALTRTGVYGYTF | TGTGCCAGCGCTCTTACGAGGACAGGAGTCTATGGCTACACCTTC
14 | few | TRBJ2-1 | - | TRBV19 | CASSLGLAHHEQFF | TGTGCCAGTAGCCTTGGGCTAGCCCATCATGAGCAGTTCTTC
17 | - | TRBJ2-1 | TRBD2 | TRBV6-2/TRBV6-3 | CASSYSFLAGPYNEQFF | TGTGCCAGCAGTTACTCGTTCCTAGCGGGACCTTACAATGAGCAGTTCTTC
15 | - | TRBJ2-1 | TRBD2 | TRBV2 | CASSRGLANGNEQFF | TGTGCCAGCAGCCGGGGACTAGCGAATGGGAATGAGCAGTTCTTC
17 | few | TRBJ2-3 | TRBD2 | TRBV11-2 | CASSLPLLAGGTDTQYF | TGTGCCAGCAGCTTACCTCTTCTAGCGGGAGGGACAGATACGCAGTATTTT
13 | - | TRBJ1-1 | - | TRBV28 | CASAERVSTEAFF | TGTGCCAGCGCGGAGAGGGTTAGCACTGAAGCTTTCTTT
16 | few | TRBJ2-3 | - | TRBV6-6 | CASSLEQAWGTDTQYF | TGTGCCAGCAGCCTTGAACAGGCATGGGGCACAGATACGCAGTATTTT
14 | - | TRBJ2-1 | - | TRBV11-1 | CASSPDHSYNEQFF | TGTGCCAGCAGCCCTGACCACTCCTACAATGAGCAGTTCTTC
15 | few | TRBJ2-1 | - | TRBV7-8 | CASSSSVPIYNEQFF | TGTGCCAGCAGCTCTAGTGTCCCTATTTACAATGAGCAGTTCTTC
14 | - | TRBJ1-4 | TRBD1 | TRBV14 | CASKGQGSGEKLFF | TGTGCCAGCAAGGGACAGGGTAGTGGTGAAAAACTGTTTTTT
17 | - | TRBJ2-2 | TRBD1 | TRBV7-8 | CASSFYDLSGGRRELFF | TGTGCCAGCAGCTTTTACGATCTCTCAGGGGGCAGGAGGGAGCTGTTTTTT
15 | many | TRBJ2-3 | TRBD2 | TRBV11-3 | CASSVTSGSTDTQYF | TGTGCCAGCAGCGTAACTAGCGGAAGCACAGATACGCAGTATTTT
18 | - | TRBJ2-6 | - | TRBV19 | CASSIVSVRHSGANVLTF | TGTGCCAGTAGTATAGTGTCTGTGCGCCACTCTGGGGCCAACGTCCTGACTTTC
17 | few | TRBJ1-1 | TRBD1 | TRBV28 | CASSSVGQGAGDTEAFF | TGTGCCAGCAGCTCGGTAGGACAGGGGGCAGGGGACACTGAAGCTTTCTTT
15 | once | TRBJ1-2 | - | TRBV6-5 | CASSYSYRRAGGYTF | TGTGCCAGCAGTTACAGCTATAGAAGGGCGGGTGGCTACACCTTC
16 | many | TRBJ1-2 | TRBD1 | TRBV20-1 | CSAPPTGGRANYGYTF | TGCAGTGCTCCCCCCACAGGGGGCCGAGCTAACTATGGCTACACCTTC
11 | - | TRBJ2-5 | - | TRBV7-2 | CVSSLTETQYF | TGTGTCAGCAGCTTAACTGAGACCCAGTACTTC
16 | few | TRBJ2-1 | - | TRBV6-2/TRBV6-3 | CASSEGGSRTYNEQFF | TGTGCCAGCAGCGAAGGAGGGAGTAGAACCTACAATGAGCAGTTCTTC
14 | - | TRBJ2-1 | - | TRBV20-1 | CSARDLFLINEQFF | TGCAGTGCTAGAGATCTTTTCCTTATCAATGAGCAGTTCTTC
15 | many | TRBJ2-2 | - | TRBV7-2 | CASSLLGGNTGELFF | TGTGCCAGCAGTTTACTTGGAGGGAACACCGGGGAGCTGTTTTTT
15 | - | TRBJ2-1 | TRBD2 | TRBV7-9 | CASSQLAGGSNEQFF | TGTGCCAGCAGTCAGTTAGCGGGAGGGTCCAATGAGCAGTTCTTC
21 | - | TRBJ2-3 | TRBD1 | TRBV11-2 | CASSFPIGTGEKSTHTDTQYF | TGTGCCAGCAGCTTTCCGATCGGGACAGGGGAAAAGAGTACCCACACAGATACGCAGTATTTT
17 | - | TRBJ2-2 | TRBD2 | TRBV12-3/TRBV12-4 | CASSLRAGVRVTGELFF | TGTGCCAGCAGTTTACGAGCGGGAGTACGGGTCACCGGGGAGCTGTTTTTT
11 | - | TRBJ1-2 | - | TRBV29-1 | CSVGQDYGYTF | TGCAGCGTTGGGCAGGACTATGGCTACACCTTC
11 | - | TRBJ2-1 | - | TRBV20-1 | CSAGEYNEQFF | TGCAGTGCTGGGGAGTACAATGAGCAGTTCTTC
16 | - | TRBJ2-1 | TRBD2 | TRBV7-6 | CASSPRGAGVGNEQFF | TGTGCCAGCAGCCCCCGGGGAGCGGGAGTGGGTAATGAGCAGTTCTTC
14 | few | TRBJ2-3 | TRBD1 | TRBV28 | CASSGGQGADTQYF | TGTGCCAGCAGTGGGGGACAGGGAGCAGATACGCAGTATTTT
15 | - | TRBJ2-3 | TRBD1 | TRBV18 | CASSPRNRGTDTQYF | TGTGCCAGCTCACCACGTAACAGGGGTACAGATACGCAGTATTTT
16 | few | TRBJ2-7 | - | TRBV11-1 | CASSLGERSFSYEQYF | TGTGCCAGCAGCTTAGGGGAGCGCTCCTTCTCCTACGAGCAGTACTTC
17 | once | TRBJ2-2 | TRBD2 | TRBV11-2 | CASSFAPYSREGGELFF | TGTGCCAGCAGCTTCGCCCCCTACTCGCGGGAGGGCGGGGAGCTGTTTTTT
16 | - | TRBJ2-5 | TRBD1 | TRBV7-9 | CASSLAARGNQETQYF | TGTGCCAGCAGCTTAGCCGCCAGGGGGAACCAAGAGACCCAGTACTTC
17 | few | TRBJ1-2 | TRBD1 | TRBV15 | CATSRAAGTGDNYGYTF | TGTGCCACCAGCAGAGCGGCGGGGACAGGGGATAACTATGGCTACACCTTC
17 | - | TRBJ2-1 | TRBD1 | TRBV4-3 | CASSQDLRDRVSNEQFF | TGCGCCAGCAGCCAAGACCTGCGGGACAGGGTATCGAATGAGCAGTTCTTC
14 | few | TRBJ2-6 | - | TRBV19 | CATKQGSGANVLTF | TGTGCCACCAAACAGGGCTCTGGGGCCAACGTCCTGACTTTC
16 | - | TRBJ2-4 | - | TRBV11-3 | CASSLSLGRASQTQYF | TGTGCCAGCAGCTTAAGTCTTGGCAGGGCCAGCCAAACTCAGTACTTC
15 | - | TRBJ1-6 | - | TRBV13 | CASSLYYNYNSPLHF | TGTGCCAGCAGCCTCTACTACAATTATAATTCACCCCTCCACTTT
14 | many | TRBJ2-5 | TRBD1 | TRBV7-9 | CASTLTQGEETQYF | TGTGCCAGCACCTTAACCCAGGGGGAAGAGACCCAGTACTTC
17 | few | TRBJ1-1 | - | TRBV7-9 | CASSLVATLQENTEAFF | TGTGCCAGCAGCTTAGTTGCTACCCTTCAGGAGAACACTGAAGCTTTCTTT
14 | - | TRBJ2-1 | TRBD2 | TRBV24-1 | CASASGLNIHEQFF | TGTGCCTCTGCCTCGGGACTAAACATCCATGAGCAGTTCTTC
14 | - | TRBJ2-5 | - | TRBV14 | CASSLSQGQETQYF | TGTGCCAGCAGCCTATCACAAGGACAAGAGACCCAGTACTTC
15 | - | TRBJ1-2 | - | TRBV20-1 | CSAQRAGLPLHGYTF | TGCAGTGCTCAGCGGGCAGGACTACCACTCCATGGCTACACCTTC
15 | many | TRBJ2-1 | - | TRBV7-3 | CASSPLDATYNEQFF | TGTGCCAGCAGCCCACTTGACGCAACTTACAATGAGCAGTTCTTC
14 | few | TRBJ1-2 | - | TRBV29-1 | CSVEEEGGGYGYTF | TGCAGCGTTGAAGAGGAGGGGGGCGGATATGGCTACACCTTC
12 | - | TRBJ1-5 | - | TRBV12-3/TRBV12-4 | CASSGEPQPQHF | TGTGCCAGCAGCGGAGAGCCTCAGCCCCAGCATTTT
12 | - | TRBJ2-7 | TRBD1 | TRBV12-3/TRBV12-4 | CASNRGSYEQYF | TGTGCCAGCAACAGGGGCTCCTACGAGCAGTACTTC
16 | few | TRBJ2-5 | TRBD2 | TRBV5-1 | CASSGFAGGYQETQYF | TGCGCCAGCAGCGGTTTCGCGGGAGGGTACCAAGAGACCCAGTACTTC
19 | few | TRBJ2-1 | TRBD2 | TRBV7-2 | CASSLGIGLAGEESDEQFF | TGTGCCAGCAGCTTGGGTATTGGACTAGCGGGAGAGGAAAGCGATGAGCAGTTCTTC
18 | few | TRBJ2-4 | TRBD2 | TRBV7-9 | CASSLTLAGGPGGNIQYF | TGTGCCAGCAGCTTAACGCTGGCGGGAGGGCCGGGTGGAAACATTCAGTACTTC
17 | - | TRBJ2-7 | TRBD2 | TRBV25-1 | CASSAVAGTSNPYEQYF | TGTGCCAGCAGTGCCGTCGCCGGGACTAGTAACCCCTACGAGCAGTACTTC
13 | few | TRBJ1-1 | TRBD1 | TRBV30 | CAWSGTGGLRAFF | TGTGCCTGGAGTGGGACAGGGGGATTGCGAGCTTTCTTT
17 | - | TRBJ2-3 | - | TRBV12-3/TRBV12-4 | CASSLKAVPRWTDTQYF | TGTGCCAGCAGTTTAAAAGCGGTCCCCCGCTGGACAGATACGCAGTATTTT
15 | - | TRBJ2-3 | - | TRBV19 | CASSNPVINTDTQYF | TGTGCCAGTAGTAATCCAGTCATAAACACAGATACGCAGTATTTT
13 | few | TRBJ1-5 | - | TRBV12-3/TRBV12-4 | CASSSHSNQPQHF | TGTGCCAGCAGTTCGCATAGCAATCAGCCCCAGCATTTT
13 | few | TRBJ1-2 | - | TRBV7-9 | CASGVGQNYGYTF | TGTGCCAGCGGAGTGGGTCAGAACTATGGCTACACCTTC
12 | few | TRBJ2-7 | - | TRBV6-1 | CASSYTSSEQYF | TGTGCCAGCAGTTATACCTCGTCCGAGCAGTACTTC
12 | few | TRBJ2-3 | - | TRBV12-3/TRBV12-4 | CASSWDGHTQYF | TGTGCCAGCAGTTGGGACGGCCATACGCAGTATTTT